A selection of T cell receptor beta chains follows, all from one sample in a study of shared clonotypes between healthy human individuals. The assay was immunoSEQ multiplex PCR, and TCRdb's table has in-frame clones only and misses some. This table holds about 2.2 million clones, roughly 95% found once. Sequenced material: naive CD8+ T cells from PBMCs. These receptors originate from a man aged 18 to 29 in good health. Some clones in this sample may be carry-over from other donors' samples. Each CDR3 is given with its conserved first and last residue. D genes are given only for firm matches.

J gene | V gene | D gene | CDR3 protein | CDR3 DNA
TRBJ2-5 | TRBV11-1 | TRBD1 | CASSNSQGAGEETQYF | TGTGCCAGCAGCAACTCCCAGGGGGCAGGAGAAGAGACCCAGTACTTC
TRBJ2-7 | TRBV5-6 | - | CASSLSAGGHYEQYF | TGTGCCAGCAGCTTGAGTGCCGGGGGCCACTACGAGCAGTACTTC
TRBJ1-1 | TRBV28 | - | CASSHLLRAPTEAFF | TGTGCCAGCAGCCACCTGCTCCGGGCCCCCACTGAAGCTTTCTTT
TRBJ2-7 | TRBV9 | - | CASSVGALMTYEQYF | TGTGCCAGCAGCGTAGGGGCACTTATGACCTACGAGCAGTACTTC
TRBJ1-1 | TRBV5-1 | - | CASSAQGTVITEAFF | TGCGCCAGCAGCGCCCAAGGGACCGTGATAACTGAAGCTTTCTTT
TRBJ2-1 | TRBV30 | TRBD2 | CAWNLGLGDNEQFF | TGTGCCTGGAATTTGGGACTAGGGGACAATGAGCAGTTCTTC
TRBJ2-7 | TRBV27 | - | CASSPNRDEQYF | TGTGCCAGCAGCCCCAACAGGGACGAGCAGTACTTC
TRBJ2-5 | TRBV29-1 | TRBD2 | CSVEGSSGSFETQYF | TGCAGCGTTGAGGGGTCTAGCGGGAGCTTTGAGACCCAGTACTTC
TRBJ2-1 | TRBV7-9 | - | CASSLAGPYNEQFF | TGTGCCAGCAGCTTAGCGGGCCCCTACAATGAGCAGTTCTTC
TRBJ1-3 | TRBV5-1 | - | CASSPGSTPEIRNTIYF | TGCGCCAGCAGCCCAGGATCGACCCCCGAAATCAGAAACACCATATATTTT
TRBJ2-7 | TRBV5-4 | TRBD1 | CASSPRDRYEQYF | TGTGCCAGCAGCCCCCGGGACAGGTACGAGCAGTACTTC
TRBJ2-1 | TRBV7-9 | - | CASRNRDSSYNEQFF | TGTGCCAGCAGAAACCGGGACTCATCCTACAATGAGCAGTTCTTC
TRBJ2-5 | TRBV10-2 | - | CASSEPTMSYGTQYF | TGCGCCAGCAGTGAGCCTACAATGTCGTATGGGACCCAGTACTTC